The source of this T cell receptor beta chain is a study of a mutant IDH1 vaccine in newly diagnosed glioma. Study background: Vaccines began 4-6 weeks after radiotherapy alone, or with temozolomide cycles. Most patients had radiochemotherapy with temozolomide before enrollment; others had one alone. Findings and limits, study-wide: Around 93% of patients showed vaccine-induced immune responses across multiple MHC alleles.

Time point given: week 47, end of study. What each vaccine dose contained was 300 ug of mutant IDH1 20-mer peptide, accompanied by topical imiquimod. Donors had new IDH1-mutant astrocytomas of WHO grade 3 or 4 (ATRX-lost). CDR1 is SGHAT and CDR2 is FQNNGV in the germline V gene. The V end lost 0 bases, the J end lost 2 bases, and 7 bases lay between the germline ends. CDR3 length equals 14 residues. Clones were read by immunoSEQ multiplex PCR, and TCRdb kept only the in-frame ones, dropping some. The table has about 40,000 clones, approximately 82% seen once. Of note for this clone: Its antigen remains unknown.

Material: PBMCs, obtained from a glioma patient whose treatment included an IDH1 peptide vaccine. The chain joins TRBV11-2 to TRBJ2-5; D uncertain. The source of this sequence is a man aged 18 to 30 with glioma. Some clones in this sample may be carry-over from other donors' samples. In DNA, the CDR3 is TGTGCCAGCAGCTTAGAAGCGTTACAAGAGACCCAGTACTTC. This encodes CASSLEALQETQYF.